The 27 T cell receptor beta chains in this list originate from one sample, sequenced in a study of blood T cell repertoires in COVID-19. Method: immunoSEQ multiplex PCR; TCRdb's copy keeps in-frame clones and lacks some. Among roughly 250,000 clones, more than 75% were seen once, and the ten largest hold around 0.97%. Sequenced: peripheral blood. These receptors were obtained from a man between 35 and 55 years old with acute or convalescent COVID-19.

The chain carries TRBV29-1 and TRBJ1-1, with TRBD1 matching 9 bases. The CDR3 runs 13 residues. V trimming: 7 bases; J trimming: 4 bases; junction bases outside the gene matches: 7. Germline-derived CDR1 and CDR2 are SQVTM and ANQGSEA. CDR3 sequence: CSARDRVGTEAFF. Written as DNA, the CDR3 is TGCAGCGCCCGGGACAGGGTAGGCACTGAAGCTTTCTTT.

The sample holds a few counts of this clone. V gene TRBV5-4 combines with J gene TRBJ1-1; D gene unclear. Germline V gives CDR1 SGHNT, CDR2 YYREEE (reference sequence). The CDR3 extends over 15 amino acids. V lost 5 bases to trimming and J lost 4 bases, with 18 bases between them. Written as DNA, the CDR3 is TGTGCCAGCAGATCCGACGGGAAGGTTGGCACTGAAGCTTTCTTT. Translation: CASRSDGKVGTEAFF. The full variable domain, in which reference TRBV5-4 and TRBJ1-1 provide the parts outside the CDR3, is ETGVTQSPTHLIKTRGQQVTLRCSSQSGHNTVSWYQQALGQGPQFIFQYYREEENGRGNFPPRFSGLQFPNYSSELNVNALELDDSALYLCASRSDGKVGTEAFFGQGTRLTVV.

The chain carries TRBV6-6 and TRBJ2-3; D perhaps matches TRBD2 (6 bases). The CDR3 covers 18 residues. Germline V gene lookup returns CDR1 MNHNY and CDR2 SVGAGI (reference sequence). Trimming took 5 bases from V and 0 from J, leaving 21 bases between them. This chain's CDR3 is CASSPSGGGTYSTDTQYF. As DNA, the CDR3 is TGTGCCAGCAGTCCGTCCGGGGGTGGAACATATAGCACAGATACGCAGTATTTT.

V gene TRBV12-5 combines with J gene TRBJ2-1, with D possibly matching TRBD1 (5 bases). There are 14 residues in the CDR3. CDR1 LGHNT and CDR2 FRNRAP come from the germline V gene. The V end lost 1 base, the J end lost 10 bases, and 14 bases lay between the germline ends. CDR3 nucleotide sequence: TGTGCTAGTGGTTTGGACGACAGTACCGGCGAGCAGTTCTTC. It encodes CASGLDDSTGEQFF. The complete variable domain, with remaining parts taken from reference TRBV12-5 and TRBJ2-1, reads DARVTQTPRHKVTEMGQEVTMRCQPILGHNTVFWYRQTMMQGLELLAYFRNRAPLDDSGMPKDRFSAEMPDATLATLKIQPSEPRDSAVYFCASGLDDSTGEQFFGPGTRLTVL.

The V gene is TRBV30, the J gene TRBJ2-7, with TRBD2 identical over 8 bases. The J segment lost 3 bases and the V segment lost 0 bases, leaving 7 bases of the junction unmatched. Per germline, CDR1 GTSNPN and CDR2 SVGIG (reference sequence). This CDR3 region has 15 residues. CDR3 loop: CAWSVAARGDYEQYF. The CDR3 DNA reads TGTGCCTGGAGTGTAGCCGCGCGGGGGGACTACGAGCAGTACTTC.

This clone was counted only a few times. This chain links TRBV2 with TRBJ1-6; unclear D gene. CDR3 size: 14 residues. Germline lookup yields CDR1 SNHLY and CDR2 FYNNEI. V was pared by 2 bases and J by 10 bases, with 12 bases between. CDR3 coding DNA: TGTGCCAGCAGTGAAAGTGGCGCGGGGTCACCCCTCCACTTT. Translation: CASSESGAGSPLHF. Drawing the rest from reference TRBV2 and TRBJ1-6, the complete variable domain is EPEVTQTPSHQVTQMGQEVILRCVPISNHLYFYWYRQILGQKVEFLVSFYNNEISEKSEIFDDQFSVERPDGSNFTLKIRSTKLEDSAMYFCASSESGAGSPLHFGNGTRLTVT.

Points on this clone: Germline and junction disagree at one end, which may indicate a read error. V is TRBV6-1 and J is TRBJ2-3; 12 bases align to TRBD2. CDR3 length equals 16 residues. Per the germline V gene, CDR1 is MNHNS and CDR2 is SASEGT. DNA of the CDR3: TGTGCCAGCAGTAAAGCTAGCGGGGGGGCCTCAGATACGCAGTATTTT. This translates into CASSKASGGASDTQYF.

This clone has just one count. This sequence joins TRBV30 and TRBJ1-3, with no clear D. CDR3 length equals 13 residues. Trimming left V 1 base short and J 4 bases short, with 8 bases between. Germline CDR1 GTSNPN, CDR2 SVGIG (reference sequence). The CDR3 DNA sequence: TGTGCCTGGAGTGGGTCCGGGGGAAACACCATATATTTT. Translated, it gives CAWSGSGGNTIYF.

The V gene is TRBV5-1, the J gene TRBJ1-5; perhaps TRBD1 as D (5 bases). V was cut by 4 bases and J by 3 bases, with 11 bases left in between. The germline V gene encodes CDR1 SGHRS and CDR2 YFSETQ. The CDR3 covers 14 residues. The CDR3 DNA reads TGCGCCAGCAGCCTTGGGGGGATCAATCAGCCCCAGCATTTT. Residues: CASSLGGINQPQHF.

This clone occurred a few times. This chain connects TRBV5-1 to TRBJ1-1; TRBD1 aligns across 11 bases. The CDR3 totals 16 residues. Germline V CDR1 and CDR2: SGHRS, YFSETQ. V shed 3 bases and J 2 bases; nucleotides not matched to a gene: 6. DNA for the CDR3: TGCGCCAGCAGCTCTCGGGACAGGGGGGACAACACTGAAGCTTTCTTT. It translates to CASSSRDRGDNTEAFF.

This sequence joins TRBV9 and TRBJ1-1; D gene uncertain. V lost 4 bases to trimming and J lost 0 bases, with 7 bases between them. The CDR3 length is 13 residues. Germline V CDR1 and CDR2: SGDLS, YYNGEE. CDR3 region: CASSPNMNTEAFF. The CDR3 region has the DNA TGTGCCAGCAGCCCAAACATGAACACTGAAGCTTTCTTT. The entire variable domain, with the rest obtained from reference TRBV9 and TRBJ1-1, is as follows: DSGVTQTPKHLITATGQRVTLRCSPRSGDLSVYWYQQSLDQGLQFLIQYYNGEERAKGNILERFSAQQFPDLHSELNLSSLELGDSALYFCASSPNMNTEAFFGQGTRLTVV.

This chain joins TRBV5-1 and TRBJ2-5; D gene uncertain. The germline V and J ends were trimmed by 2 bases and 1 base, with 9 bases remaining between them. The germline gives CDR1 SGHRS, CDR2 YFSETQ. The CDR3 runs to 14 residues. The CDR3 spells CASSFLSTQETQYF. In nucleotides, the CDR3 is TGCGCCAGCAGCTTTCTATCTACCCAAGAGACCCAGTACTTC. The full variable domain, with the rest looked up from reference TRBV5-1 and TRBJ2-5, is KAGVTQTPRYLIKTRGQQVTLSCSPISGHRSVSWYQQTPGQGLQFLFEYFSETQRNKGNFPGRFSGRQFSNSRSEMNVSTLELGDSALYLCASSFLSTQETQYFGPGTRLLVL.

The chain combines TRBV28 with TRBJ2-6; the D gene is possibly TRBD2 (7 bases). The CDR3 loop spans 16 amino acids. Germline CDR1 is MDHEN and CDR2 is SYDVKM. V lost 8 bases and J lost 2, with 16 bases in between. The CDR3 bases are TGTGCCAGCTCGAGGGGGGGTGACCCTGGGGCCAACGTCCTGACTTTC. The encoded protein is CASSRGGDPGANVLTF. The entire variable domain, with the rest obtained from reference TRBV28 and TRBJ2-6, is as follows: DVKVTQSSRYLVKRTGEKVFLECVQDMDHENMFWYRQDPGLGLRLIYFSYDVKMKEKGDIPEGYSVSREKKERFSLILESASTNQTSMYLCASSRGGDPGANVLTFGAGSRLTVL.

The J gene is TRBJ1-4, the V gene TRBV18; the D gene is possibly TRBD1 (6 bases). This CDR3 has 14 amino acids. Between the trimmed V and J ends, which lost 4 bases and 2 bases, there was a span of 8 bases. Germline V gives CDR1 KGHSH, CDR2 LQKENI. CDR3 protein: CASSLQGTNEKLFF. CDR3 sequence (DNA): TGTGCCAGCTCACTGCAGGGGACTAATGAAAAACTGTTTTTT. The full variable domain, rest sourced from reference TRBV18 and TRBJ1-4, is NAGVMQNPRHLVRRRGQEARLRCSPMKGHSHVYWYRQLPEEGLKFMVYLQKENIIDESGMPKERFSAEFPKEGPSILRIQQVVRGDSAAYFCASSLQGTNEKLFFGSGTQLSVL.

On this clone: The junction departs from the called germline gene at one end, perhaps through a read error. CDR3 nucleotides: TGTGCCAGCAGCTTAGCTTCCTCCGGGACTAGGCCCTCTACACCCCACTTC. Protein sequence: CASSLASSGTRPSTPHF. The chain carries TRBV7-8 and TRBJ2-7; 8 nucleotides line up with TRBD2. The CDR3 has 17 residues. Germline CDR1 reads SGHVS; CDR2 reads FQNEAQ.

The chain carries TRBV7-8 and TRBJ2-7, with D perhaps TRBD1 (5 bases). V was shortened by 8 bases and J by 2 bases, with 7 bases between the two germline ends. CDR3 length equals 11 residues. Germline V gene lookup returns CDR1 SGHVS and CDR2 FQNEAQ. CDR3 sequence: CASGATYEQYF. Here the CDR3 DNA reads TGTGCCAGCGGGGCTACCTACGAGCAGTACTTC.

The chain's CDR3 is CSVEPPPGGFTDTQYF. CDR3 sequence (DNA): TGCAGCGTTGAACCCCCCCCCGGGGGATTCACAGATACGCAGTATTTT. This chain links TRBV29-1 with TRBJ2-3, with a possible D match to TRBD2 (6 bases). V dropped 2 bases and J dropped 2 bases, with 17 bases sitting between them. The CDR3 contains 16 residues. Looked up from germline, CDR1 is SQVTM and CDR2 is ANQGSEA.

DNA of the CDR3: TGTGCCAGCAGTTACGGGCGACTGAACACTGAAGCTTTCTTT. Its protein is CASSYGRLNTEAFF. V and J are TRBV6-2 or TRBV6-3 and TRBJ1-1; D is ambiguous. The V gene's germline CDR1 is MNHEY and CDR2 SVGEGT. The CDR3 extends over 14 amino acids. V shed 2 bases and J shed 0 bases, with 7 bases lying between them.

The genes are TRBV19 and TRBJ1-5, with D tentatively TRBD1 (5 bases). The V end lost 1 base, the J end lost 2 bases, and 15 bases lay between the germline ends. Germline assignment: CDR1 LNHDA and CDR2 SQIVND (reference sequence). The CDR3 consists of 17 residues. The CDR3 nucleotides read TGTGCCAGTAGTATAGCTCCCCAGGGTAGGGGCAATCAGCCCCAGCATTTT. Translation: CASSIAPQGRGNQPQHF.

The rearrangement uses TRBV20-1 and TRBJ1-1, with D unclear. CDR3 length: 11 residues. V was clipped by 6 bases and J by 5 bases, with 10 bases between them. The V gene's germline CDR1 is DFQATT and CDR2 SNEGSKA (reference sequence). Here the CDR3 reads CSAHRDTEAFF. The CDR3 nucleotides are TGCAGTGCACATCGGGATACTGAAGCTTTCTTT.

V and J are TRBV5-4 and TRBJ1-2, with D maybe TRBD1 (5 bases). Between the trimmed V and J ends, which lost 0 bases and 5 bases, there was a span of 14 bases. Looked up from germline, CDR1 is SGHNT and CDR2 is YYREEE (reference sequence). CDR3 length: 15 residues. The CDR3 bases are TGTGCCAGCAGCTTGGAACCCCAAGGGGCTTATGGCTACACCTTC. Translating it yields CASSLEPQGAYGYTF. Filled out from reference TRBV5-4 and TRBJ1-2, the complete variable domain reads ETGVTQSPTHLIKTRGQQVTLRCSSQSGHNTVSWYQQALGQGPQFIFQYYREEENGRGNFPPRFSGLQFPNYSSELNVNALELDDSALYLCASSLEPQGAYGYTFGSGTRLTVV.

The rearrangement uses TRBV28 and TRBJ1-4; D not resolved. Trimming stripped 2 bases from V and 0 bases from J, with 13 bases between. Germline V CDR1 and CDR2: MDHEN, SYDVKM. The CDR3 length is 17 residues. The CDR3 sequence: CASSLNPRVSTNEKLFF. The CDR3 DNA reads as TGTGCCAGCAGTTTAAACCCTCGGGTTTCAACTAATGAAAAACTGTTTTTT.

V and J are TRBV5-1 and TRBJ1-1; 10 nucleotides align to TRBD1. V lost 4 bases to trimming and J lost 1 base; unmatched junction nucleotides: 10. There are 17 residues in the CDR3. Germline V CDR1 and CDR2: SGHRS, YFSETQ. CDR3 nucleotide sequence: TGCGCCAGCAGCGACTATGGGACAGGGGCTCCGAACACTGAAGCTTTCTTT. This codes for CASSDYGTGAPNTEAFF.

In regard to this clone: The junction departs from germline at one end; a sequencing error may be responsible. CDR3 in amino acids: CASSLSGVRVALSYEQYF. The CDR3 coding sequence is TGTGCTAGCAGCTTATCGGGCGTCAGGGTGGCCCTCTCCTACGAGCAGTACTTC. The chain recombines TRBV7-7 with TRBJ2-7; TRBD1 might be the D (5 bases). Germline V lookup: CDR1 SSHAT, CDR2 FNYEAQ (reference sequence). This CDR3 has 18 residues.

The chain recombines TRBV30 with TRBJ1-3; perhaps TRBD1 as D (6 bases). CDR3 size: 12 residues. The germline gives CDR1 GTSNPN, CDR2 SVGIG (reference sequence). With 2 bases removed from V and 10 bases from J, the gap between germline ends came to 12 bases. CDR3 nucleotide sequence: TGTGCCTGGAGTTGGGGGCAGGGGACCATATATTTT. Its translation is CAWSWGQGTIYF.

This sequence joins TRBV5-6 and TRBJ2-5; 8 bases fit TRBD2. Germline V gene lookup returns CDR1 SGHDT and CDR2 YYEEEE. J was trimmed by 2 bases and V by 7 bases; bases with no gene match: 4. The CDR3 is 13 residues long. CDR3 DNA: TGTGCCAGCTCGGGCGGGGGGCAAGAGACCCAGTACTTC. This sequence encodes CASSGGGQETQYF.

The rearrangement uses TRBV5-3 and TRBJ1-2, with 8 bases identical to TRBD1. Being an ORF, TRBV5-3 has a function that is uncertain. Unmatched junction bases numbered 5, after V lost 4 bases and J lost 6 bases. The CDR3 spans 13 residues. For the CDR3, the DNA is TGTGCCAGAAGCAAGAGGACAGGGAATGGCTACACCTTC. Translation gives CARSKRTGNGYTF.